This TCR beta chain was recorded in a study of T cell responses to AZD1222 COVID-19 vaccine. Some clones are missing from TCRdb's copy, which holds only in-frame ones; the method was immunoSEQ multiplex PCR. The sample records fewer than 250,000 clones, almost 95% being singletons. As regards this clone: What it binds is unknown.

Study results and caveats: White British ancestry dominated among donors, who included more females, and clonal diversity was possibly underestimated. Among spike-specific TCRs, nearly half reportedly target unmutated variant regions. Compared with day 0, the breadth and depth of the Spike-specific TCR repertoire rose significantly after two doses of AZD1222.

V was pared by 0 bases and J by 7 bases, with 13 bases between. The CDR3 is 15 residues long. Germline loops: CDR1 SGDLS, CDR2 YYNGEE. The TCR sequence derives from an adult in good health. The sample here was peripheral blood, taken on day 0 of AZD1222 vaccination. V and J are TRBV9 and TRBJ1-4; D gene uncertain. The DNA for the CDR3 is TGTGCCAGCAGCGTAGATCATCGGGTTGGTGAAAAACTGTTTTTT. Translated: CASSVDHRVGEKLFF. Full variable domain (rest looked up from reference TRBV9 and TRBJ1-4): DSGVTQTPKHLITATGQRVTLRCSPRSGDLSVYWYQQSLDQGLQFLIQYYNGEERAKGNILERFSAQQFPDLHSELNLSSLELGDSALYFCASSVDHRVGEKLFFGSGTQLSVL.